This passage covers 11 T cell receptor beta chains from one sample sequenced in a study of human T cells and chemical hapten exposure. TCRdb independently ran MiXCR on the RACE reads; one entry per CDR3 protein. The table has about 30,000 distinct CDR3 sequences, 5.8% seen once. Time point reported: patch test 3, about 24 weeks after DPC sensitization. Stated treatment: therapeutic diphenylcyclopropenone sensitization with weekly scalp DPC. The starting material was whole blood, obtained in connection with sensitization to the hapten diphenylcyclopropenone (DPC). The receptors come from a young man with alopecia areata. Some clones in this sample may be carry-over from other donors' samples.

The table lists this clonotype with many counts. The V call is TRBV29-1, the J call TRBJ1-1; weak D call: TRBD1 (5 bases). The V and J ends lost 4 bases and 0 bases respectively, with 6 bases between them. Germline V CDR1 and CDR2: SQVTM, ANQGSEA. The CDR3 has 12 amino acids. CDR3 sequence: CSVGGMNTEAFF. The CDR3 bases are TGCAGCGTTGGGGGCATGAACACTGAAGCTTTCTTT.

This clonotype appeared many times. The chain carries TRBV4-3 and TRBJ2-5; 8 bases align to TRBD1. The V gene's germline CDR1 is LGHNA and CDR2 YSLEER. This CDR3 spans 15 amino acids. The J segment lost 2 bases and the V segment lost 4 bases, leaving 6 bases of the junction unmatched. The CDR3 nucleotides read TGCGCCAGCAGCCGAGGGACAGGATTTCAAGAGACCCAGTACTTC. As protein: CASSRGTGFQETQYF.

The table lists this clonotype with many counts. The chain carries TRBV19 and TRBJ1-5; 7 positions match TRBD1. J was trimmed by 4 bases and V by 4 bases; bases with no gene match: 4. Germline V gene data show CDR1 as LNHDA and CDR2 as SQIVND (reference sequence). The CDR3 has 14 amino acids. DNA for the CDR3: TGTGCCAGTAGTAGTCTACAGGGGAATCAGCCCCAGCATTTT. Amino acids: CASSSLQGNQPQHF. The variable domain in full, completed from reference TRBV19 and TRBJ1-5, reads DGGITQSPKYLFRKEGQNVTLSCEQNLNHDAMYWYRQDPGQGLRLIYYSQIVNDFQKGDIAEGYSVSREKKESFPLTVTSAQKNPTAFYLCASSSLQGNQPQHFGDGTRLSIL.

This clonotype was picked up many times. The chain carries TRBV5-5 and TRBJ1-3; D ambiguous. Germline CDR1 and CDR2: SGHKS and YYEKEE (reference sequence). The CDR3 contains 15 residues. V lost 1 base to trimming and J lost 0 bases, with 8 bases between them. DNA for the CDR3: TGTGCCAGCAGCTTGATGGCTATCTCTGGAAACACCATATATTTT. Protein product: CASSLMAISGNTIYF. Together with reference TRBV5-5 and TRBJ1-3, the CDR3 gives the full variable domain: DAGVTQSPTHLIKTRGQQVTLRCSPISGHKSVSWYQQVLGQGPQFIFQYYEKEERGRGNFPDRFSARQFPNYSSELNVNALLLGDSALYLCASSLMAISGNTIYFGEGSWLTVV.

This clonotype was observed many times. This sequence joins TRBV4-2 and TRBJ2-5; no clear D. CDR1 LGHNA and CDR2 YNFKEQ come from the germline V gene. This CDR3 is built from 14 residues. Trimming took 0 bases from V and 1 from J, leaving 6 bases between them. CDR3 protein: CASSQERIQETQYF. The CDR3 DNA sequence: TGTGCCAGCAGCCAAGAACGGATCCAAGAGACCCAGTACTTC.

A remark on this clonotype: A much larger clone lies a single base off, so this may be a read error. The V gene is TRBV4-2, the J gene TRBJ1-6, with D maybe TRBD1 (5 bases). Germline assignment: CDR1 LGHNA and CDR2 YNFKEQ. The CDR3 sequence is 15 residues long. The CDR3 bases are TGTGCCTGCAGCCAAAAAACCGGGGCTGGTTCACCCCTCCACTTT. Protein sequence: CACSQKTGAGSPLHF.

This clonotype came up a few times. This CDR3 reads CASSGLTYEQYF. In nucleotides, the CDR3 is TGTGCCAGCAGCGGCCTCACCTACGAGCAGTACTTC. The genes are TRBV9 and TRBJ2-7; D uncertain. V was pared by 3 bases and J by 2 bases, with 6 bases between. Per germline, CDR1 SGDLS and CDR2 YYNGEE. CDR3 size: 12 residues. The full variable domain, with the rest looked up from reference TRBV9 and TRBJ2-7, is DSGVTQTPKHLITATGQRVTLRCSPRSGDLSVYWYQQSLDQGLQFLIQYYNGEERAKGNILERFSAQQFPDLHSELNLSSLELGDSALYFCASSGLTYEQYFGPGTRLTVT.

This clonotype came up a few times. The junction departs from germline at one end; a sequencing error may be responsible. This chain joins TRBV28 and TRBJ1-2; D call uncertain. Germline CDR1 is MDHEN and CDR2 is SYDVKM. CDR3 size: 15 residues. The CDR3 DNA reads TGTGTCAGCTTTTCCTCCGGGCCATCTAACTATGGCTACACCTTC. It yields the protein CVSFSSGPSNYGYTF.

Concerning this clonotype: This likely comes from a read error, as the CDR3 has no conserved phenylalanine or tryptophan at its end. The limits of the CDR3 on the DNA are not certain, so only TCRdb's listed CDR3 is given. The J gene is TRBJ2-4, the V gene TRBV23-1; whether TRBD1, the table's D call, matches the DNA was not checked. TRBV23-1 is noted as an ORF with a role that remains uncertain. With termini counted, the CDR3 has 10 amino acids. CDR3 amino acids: CASSQSGLGG.

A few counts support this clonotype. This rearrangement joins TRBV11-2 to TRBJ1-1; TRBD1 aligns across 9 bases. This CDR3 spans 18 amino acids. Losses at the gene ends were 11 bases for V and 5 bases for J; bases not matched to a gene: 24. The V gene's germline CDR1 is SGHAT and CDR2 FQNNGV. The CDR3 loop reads CAGSPPGQGLFGSTEAFF. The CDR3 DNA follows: TGTGCCGGCTCACCCCCGGGACAGGGCCTTTTCGGTAGTACTGAAGCTTTCTTT.

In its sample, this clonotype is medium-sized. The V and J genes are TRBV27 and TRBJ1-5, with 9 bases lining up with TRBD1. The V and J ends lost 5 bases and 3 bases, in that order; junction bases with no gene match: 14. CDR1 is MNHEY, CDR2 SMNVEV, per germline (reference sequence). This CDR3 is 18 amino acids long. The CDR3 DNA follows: TGTGCCAGCAGTCCGGAACCGCCGGGGACAGGGATCAATCAGCCCCAGCATTTT. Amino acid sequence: CASSPEPPGTGINQPQHF.